The present entry profiles one T cell receptor beta chain with its context. Trimming stripped 0 bases from V and 1 base from J, with 8 bases between. This CDR3 is built from 15 residues. Germline V gene lookup returns CDR1 LGHDT and CDR2 YNNKEL (reference sequence). The data were obtained in a study of blood T cell repertoires in COVID-19. The wider study: There were acute and convalescent COVID-19 samples, and they came from the United States, Italy and Spain. Sources were T cells, B-cell-depleted T cells, or PBMCs; the material itself was cDNA or gDNA.

Per the authors' pipeline: Nucleated cell counts were estimated from reference gene primer amplification. TCRdb's copy holds only in-frame clones and misses some; the assay was immunoSEQ multiplex PCR. V, J and clone size are taken as reported in that table, and D and trimming were inferred from the DNA itself. The sample shows under 20,000 clones, roughly 89% of them seen only once. This receptor was identified in a human donor in a cohort sampled during active COVID-19. The sequenced sample consisted of peripheral blood. The gene calls are TRBV3-1 (or the pseudogene TRBV3-2) and TRBJ2-3, with a possible D match to TRBD1 (5 bases). Here the CDR3 reads CASSQDSRGTDTQYF. Written as DNA, the CDR3 is TGTGCCAGCAGCCAAGATTCCAGGGGCACAGATACGCAGTATTTT.